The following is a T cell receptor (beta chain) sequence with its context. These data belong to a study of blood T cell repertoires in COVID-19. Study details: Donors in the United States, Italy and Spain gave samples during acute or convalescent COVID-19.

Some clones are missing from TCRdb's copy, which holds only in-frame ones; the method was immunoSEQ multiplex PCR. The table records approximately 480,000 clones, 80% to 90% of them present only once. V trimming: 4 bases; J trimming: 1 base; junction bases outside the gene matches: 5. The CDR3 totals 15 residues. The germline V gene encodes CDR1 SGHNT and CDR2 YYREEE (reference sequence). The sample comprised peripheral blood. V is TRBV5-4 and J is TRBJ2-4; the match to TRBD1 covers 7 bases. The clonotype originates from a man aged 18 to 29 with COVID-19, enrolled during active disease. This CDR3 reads CASSDPGQAKNIQYF. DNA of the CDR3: TGTGCCAGCAGCGATCCGGGACAGGCCAAAAACATTCAGTACTTC.